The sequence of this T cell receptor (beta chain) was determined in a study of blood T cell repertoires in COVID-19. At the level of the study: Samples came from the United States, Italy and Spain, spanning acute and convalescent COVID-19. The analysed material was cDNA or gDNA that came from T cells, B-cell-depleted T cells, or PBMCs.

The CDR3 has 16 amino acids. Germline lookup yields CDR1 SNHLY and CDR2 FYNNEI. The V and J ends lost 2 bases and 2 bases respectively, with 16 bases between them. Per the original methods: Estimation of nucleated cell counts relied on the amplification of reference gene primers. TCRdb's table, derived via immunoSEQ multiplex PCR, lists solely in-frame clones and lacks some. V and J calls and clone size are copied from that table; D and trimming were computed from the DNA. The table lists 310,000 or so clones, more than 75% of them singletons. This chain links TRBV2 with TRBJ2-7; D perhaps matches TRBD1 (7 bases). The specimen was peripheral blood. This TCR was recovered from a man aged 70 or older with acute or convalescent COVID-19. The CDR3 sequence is CASSELWGRGAYEQYF. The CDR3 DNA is TGTGCCAGCAGTGAATTATGGGGCAGGGGGGCCTACGAGCAGTACTTC.